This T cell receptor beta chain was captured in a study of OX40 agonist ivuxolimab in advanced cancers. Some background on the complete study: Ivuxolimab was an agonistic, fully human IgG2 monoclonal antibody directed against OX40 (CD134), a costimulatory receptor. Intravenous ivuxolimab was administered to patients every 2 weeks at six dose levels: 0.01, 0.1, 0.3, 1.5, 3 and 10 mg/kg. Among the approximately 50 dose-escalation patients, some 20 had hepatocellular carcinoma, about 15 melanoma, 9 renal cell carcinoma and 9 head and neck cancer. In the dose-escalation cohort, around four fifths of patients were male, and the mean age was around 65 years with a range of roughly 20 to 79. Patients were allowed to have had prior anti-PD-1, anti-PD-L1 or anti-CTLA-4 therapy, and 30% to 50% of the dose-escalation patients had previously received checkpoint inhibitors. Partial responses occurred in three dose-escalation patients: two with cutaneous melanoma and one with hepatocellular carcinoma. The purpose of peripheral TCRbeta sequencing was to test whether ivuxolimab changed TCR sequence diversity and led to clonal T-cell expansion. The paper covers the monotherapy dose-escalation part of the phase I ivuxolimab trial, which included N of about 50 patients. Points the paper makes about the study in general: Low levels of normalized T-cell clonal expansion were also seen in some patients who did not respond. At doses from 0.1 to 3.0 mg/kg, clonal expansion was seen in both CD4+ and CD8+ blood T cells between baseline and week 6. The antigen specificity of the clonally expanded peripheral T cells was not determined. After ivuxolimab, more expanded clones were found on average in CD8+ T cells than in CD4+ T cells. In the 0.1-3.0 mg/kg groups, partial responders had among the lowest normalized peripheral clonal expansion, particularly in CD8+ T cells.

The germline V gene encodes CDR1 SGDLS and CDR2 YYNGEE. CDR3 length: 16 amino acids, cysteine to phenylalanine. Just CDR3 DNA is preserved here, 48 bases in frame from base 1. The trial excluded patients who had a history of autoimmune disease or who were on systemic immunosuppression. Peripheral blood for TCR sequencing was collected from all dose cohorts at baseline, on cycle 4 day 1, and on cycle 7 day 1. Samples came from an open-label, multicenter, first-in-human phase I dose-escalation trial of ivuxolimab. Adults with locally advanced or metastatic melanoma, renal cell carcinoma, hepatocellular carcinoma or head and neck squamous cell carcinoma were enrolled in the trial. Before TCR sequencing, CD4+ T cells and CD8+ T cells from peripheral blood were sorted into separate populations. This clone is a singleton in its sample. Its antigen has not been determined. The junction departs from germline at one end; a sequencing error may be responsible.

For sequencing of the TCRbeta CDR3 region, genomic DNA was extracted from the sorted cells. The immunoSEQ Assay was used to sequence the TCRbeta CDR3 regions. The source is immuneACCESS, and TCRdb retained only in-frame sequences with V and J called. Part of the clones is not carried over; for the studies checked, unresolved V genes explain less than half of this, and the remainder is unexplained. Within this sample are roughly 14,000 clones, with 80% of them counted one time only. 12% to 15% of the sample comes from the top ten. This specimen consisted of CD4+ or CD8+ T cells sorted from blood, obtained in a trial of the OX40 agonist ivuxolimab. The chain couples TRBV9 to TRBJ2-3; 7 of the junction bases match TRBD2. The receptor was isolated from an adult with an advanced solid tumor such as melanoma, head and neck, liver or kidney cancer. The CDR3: CASRVGPSGFPDTQYF. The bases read TGTGCCAGCAGGGTAGGGCCTAGCGGTTTCCCAGATACGCAGTATTTT.